This T cell receptor beta chain was observed in a study of blood T cell repertoires in COVID-19 (dated by TCRdb to the early 2020s). Looking at the study overall: Collaborator samples came from the United States, Italy and Spain and covered acute and convalescent phases of COVID-19. The material from the prospective study consisted of cDNA or gDNA derived from T cells, B-cell-depleted T cells, or PBMCs. Nearly every sample came with metadata listing a de-identified subject ID, COVID-19 status, age in years and sex. The repertoires were released in a freely available public database intended as a resource for research on the immune response to SARS-CoV-2. Deeply sampled blood TCRbeta repertoires from subjects exposed to, actively infected with, or recovered from COVID-19 were included in the dataset. Where available, HLA class I and class II types were taken from metadata supplied by the sample provider and were not determined by assay-based typing. Samples came from the ongoing ImmuneRACE study (first 160 participants) plus 1,254 subjects from 6 global collaborators. Overall study results and their limits: Clinical and demographic metadata were provided uncurated, with the amount varying by source and participant.

One collaborating source in Seattle enrolled patients while the patients were actively infected and followed the patients over time throughout the course of disease. Collaborating institutions collected whole blood in K2EDTA tubes following their own protocols. Collaborator samples were shipped for TCRbeta analysis as frozen whole blood, isolated PBMCs, or DNA extracted from either sample type. The CDR3 has 14 amino acids, counting the end cysteine and phenylalanine. Kept here is only the CDR3 DNA, which spans 42 bases and is read in frame from base 1. Trimming removed 10 bases from V and 7 bases from J; the gene matches leave 12 bases unexplained. CDR1 WSHSY and CDR2 SAAADI are derived from the germline V gene. In regard to this clone: Its antigen remains unidentified. The sample holds no much larger clone one base away, and base qualities are not on file.

The immunoSEQ Assay, a bias-controlled multiplex PCR, was used to amplify TCRbeta CDR3 regions from genomic DNA. The authors' pipeline ran thus. The number of nucleated cells in each sample was estimated by amplification of reference gene primers within the assay. Sequence reads were collapsed and filtered to measure the absolute abundance of every unique TCRbeta CDR3 rearrangement. For each sample, productive Simpson clonality was calculated as the square root of Simpson's diversity index across productive rearrangements. As stored in TCRdb, this immuneACCESS dataset retains in-frame rearrangements with V and J assigned. A fraction of the clones does not appear; measured against another copy, unresolved V genes explain less than half of the discrepancy, and the remainder lacks a known reason. V and J calls and clone size are as listed in that table; D and trimming were resolved from the DNA. This sample gives about 340,000 clones in total; about 90% of them show up just once. The top ten clones comprise about 6% of the sample.

The sequence is built from TRBV10-2 and TRBJ2-7, with 11 central nucleotides matching TRBD1. The origin of this receptor is a woman between 50 and 59 years old with COVID-19, enrolled during active disease. Sequencing was carried out using peripheral blood. For the CDR3, the sequence is CATRPRDRGREQYF. In nucleotide form, the sequence is TGCGCCACCCGGCCCAGGGACAGGGGGAGGGAGCAGTACTTC.